A selection of T cell receptor beta chains follows, all from one sample in a study of blood T cells in healthy people across ages. MiXCR, applied by TCRdb to the 5' RACE reads, yields one record per CDR3 protein. The sample carries hundreds of thousands of distinct CDR3 sequences, 58% recorded once. Input material: blood. Receptor source: a man aged 60-69 years in good health. The CDR3 runs from the conserved cysteine through the conserved F or W. D genes are given only for firm matches. Rows give clone size only sometimes, using once, few, many, or a class for an expanded clone.

.	TRBV5-1	.	TRBJ1-6	CASRVGPIHNSPLHF	TGCGCCAGCAGGGTAGGGCCAATACATAATTCACCCCTCCACTTT
.	TRBV6-5	.	TRBJ2-1	CASSFRDYNEQFF	TGTGCCAGCAGTTTCCGGGACTACAATGAGCAGTTCTTC
.	TRBV5-1	few	TRBJ1-4	CASSLDTSAEKLFF	TGCGCCAGCAGCCTCGACACTTCCGCGGAAAAACTGTTTTTT
TRBD2	TRBV4-2	.	TRBJ2-1	CASSQDVASGAYNEQFF	TGTGCCAGCAGCCAAGATGTGGCTAGCGGGGCCTACAATGAGCAGTTCTTC
.	TRBV4-1	few	TRBJ1-1	CASSQDYIGGTGPRAFF	TGCGCCAGCAGCCAAGATTACATCGGCGGGACGGGACCCCGGGCTTTCTTT
.	TRBV6-2/TRBV6-3	.	TRBJ2-1	CASSPPYAGRRYNEQFF	TGTGCCAGCAGCCCCCCCTACGCAGGGAGGCGGTACAATGAGCAGTTCTTC
TRBD1	TRBV24-1	.	TRBJ1-6	CATSVPLGDRDNSPLHF	TGTGCCACCAGTGTACCGTTGGGGGACAGGGATAATTCACCCCTCCACTTT
TRBD1	TRBV28	.	TRBJ1-2	CASRTGGSGYTF	TGTGCCAGCCGGACAGGGGGTAGTGGCTACACCTTC
TRBD2	TRBV4-1	.	TRBJ2-3	CASSHGLSSGNTDTQYF	TGCGCCAGCAGCCACGGACTTTCTAGCGGAAACACAGATACGCAGTATTTT
.	TRBV20-1	many	TRBJ2-5	CSANRGNQETQYF	TGCAGTGCTAACCGGGGAAACCAAGAGACCCAGTACTTC
.	TRBV7-2	.	TRBJ1-5	CASSLGWGFGVNQPQHF	TGTGCCAGCAGCTTAGGGTGGGGGTTCGGGGTAAATCAGCCCCAGCATTTT
TRBD2	TRBV4-2	.	TRBJ2-7	CASSRDSGGAYEQYF	TGTGCCAGCAGCCGGGACAGCGGGGGGGCCTACGAGCAGTACTTC
TRBD1	TRBV11-2	many	TRBJ1-4	CASSLDQFTGVFF	TGTGCCAGCAGCTTAGATCAGTTCACAGGGGTGTTTTTT
.	TRBV28	.	TRBJ2-2	CASSPGLHTGELFF	TGTGCCAGCTCCCCCGGCCTACACACCGGGGAGCTGTTTTTT
TRBD2	TRBV29-1	few	TRBJ2-1	CSARLAGGPVHNEQFF	TGCAGCGCACGACTAGCGGGGGGGCCAGTCCACAATGAGCAGTTCTTC